Below, one TCR beta chain is given with its context. Its antigen remains unidentified. V lost 5 bases and J lost 5, with 21 bases in between. Germline loops: CDR1 SGHVS, CDR2 FQNEAQ. There are 16 residues in the CDR3. The sample originates from a study of TIL therapy for anti-PD-1-resistant metastatic lung cancer. Across the study: Tumors had a median PD-L1 proportion score of 4.5% to 7%. Tumors carried a median about 1.4 non-synonymous mutations per megabase. Study-wide results and limits: This highly selected cohort may not generalize to typical lung cancer patients. TIL cultures after expansion showed higher clonality and lower diversity than baseline tumor (median roughly 6% vs 31%).

The time point was: pre-treatment sample, taken before nivolumab and TIL therapy. Most excised metastases sampled were pleural nodules or supraclavicular lymph nodes. This was the immunoSEQ v3 assay. Generated by immunoSEQ multiplex PCR, the TCRdb table keeps only in-frame clones and is missing some. The table lists roughly 13,000 clones, 66% of them singletons, with approximately 9.4% in the top ten. The genes are TRBV7-8 and TRBJ2-5; maybe TRBD1 (6 bases). The starting material was tumor tissue, obtained at baseline. This sequence was found in a woman between 30 and 80 years old with non-small cell lung cancer. In nucleotides, the CDR3 is TGTGCCAGCAGCCCTTGGCGCCCAGGGGTAAGGGAGACCCAGTACTTC. Amino acid sequence: CASSPWRPGVRETQYF.